Given below is one TCR beta chain in context. This sample is drawn from a study of OX40 agonist ivuxolimab in advanced cancers. Germline values: CDR1 SGHTA, CDR2 FQGTGA. With 1 base clipped from V and 11 bases from J, the junction kept 12 bases outside the gene matches. The CDR3 totals 15 residues. The data were produced by immunoSEQ multiplex PCR, yet TCRdb's version contains in-frame clones alone and is incomplete. The sample holds about 31,000 clones, roughly 79% seen once. The rearrangement uses TRBV7-3 and TRBJ1-1; 8 positions match TRBD1. The starting material was CD4+ or CD8+ T cells sorted from blood, obtained in a trial of the OX40 agonist ivuxolimab. This TCR was sampled from an adult with an advanced solid tumor such as melanoma, head and neck, liver or kidney cancer. CDR3 in amino acids: CASSLRAGGEPKAFF. DNA of the CDR3: TGTGCCAGCAGCTTAAGGGCAGGGGGCGAACCTAAGGCTTTCTTT.